This T cell receptor (beta chain) was identified during a study of T cells in Graves' hyperthyroidism and ophthalmopathy. TCR beta CDR3 regions were amplified from RNA. The TCR CDR3 was amplified in a first-round RT-PCR using the HTBI primer set. TCRdb re-called the multiplex PCR reads through MiXCR, storing one row per CDR3 protein. Of approximately 600,000 distinct CDR3 sequences in the sample, 15% to 20% are singletons; the top ten hold 3.8%. This clonotype was counted many times. Based on clinical symptoms, serum thyroxine and TRAb, thyroid ultrasound and orbital computed tomography, diagnoses were reached. The CDR3 has 13 amino acids. The germline gives CDR1 SGHAT, CDR2 FQDESV (reference sequence). V shed 1 base and J shed 6 bases, with 9 bases lying between them.

The sequence was obtained from a woman aged 25 to 39 with Graves' hyperthyroidism. This chain uses TRBV11-1 with TRBJ1-1; D is undetermined. The sample taken for sequencing was blood. In nucleotides, the CDR3 is TGTGCCAGCAGCTTAGGAAAGTTTTCTGAAGCTTTCTTT. Translated, it gives CASSLGKFSEAFF.